This entry lists 23 T cell receptor beta chains sequenced from one sample in a study of naive and memory T cell subsets (dated by TCRdb to the late 2010s). What the study reported, not specific to this receptor: A few larger clonotypes were found in naive repertoires, especially CD8, and these larger clonotypes were possibly memory cells re-expressing CD45RA.

Library generation was performed with UMI-ligation and nested PCR. TCRdb shows the sequencer as Illumina MiSeq. The beta constant-region primer was an equimolar mix of two oligonucleotides covering both TRBC1 and TRBC2. The ligated cDNA went through four rounds of PCR with nested alpha and beta constant-region primers together with the SP2 primer. The raw public data were reprocessed by TCRdb itself: fastp quality trimming at Q25, MiXCR clonotype calling, in-frame beta chains only. Rows with one shared CDR3 protein collapse into an entry with the most common genes and DNA. The sample table holds 150,000 or so distinct CDR3 sequences, of which over 20% were seen once. The ten biggest clones cover less than 0.13% of the sample. These receptors' targets are unknown. The sequenced sample was naive CD4+ T cells from blood. The cell subset or site label on this specimen signifies: naive T cells, CD45RA high CD27+. The source of these receptors is a human donor in good health.

V is TRBV3-1 and J is TRBJ2-1; TRBD1 aligns across 9 bases. The CDR3 runs 16 residues. Germline CDR1 and CDR2: LGHDT and YNNKEL (reference sequence). V gave up 3 bases and J gave up 4 bases; unmatched junction bases: 7. The CDR3 loop is CASSQRGQGQYNEQFF. CDR3 coding DNA: TGTGCCAGCAGCCAGCGGGGACAGGGCCAATACAATGAGCAGTTCTTC.

The sample holds a few counts of this clonotype. V is TRBV5-1 and J is TRBJ1-2; TRBD1 is a possible D gene (6 bases). The CDR3 runs 12 residues. The V gene lost 0 bases and the J gene lost 10 bases, with 10 bases spanning the gap. Germline CDR1 is SGHRS and CDR2 is YFSETQ. CDR3 sequence: CASSLDREPYTF. DNA of the CDR3: TGCGCCAGCAGCTTGGACAGGGAACCCTACACCTTC.

The chain joins TRBV18 to TRBJ2-3; possible D gene TRBD1, 6 bases. Germline values: CDR1 KGHSH, CDR2 LQKENI. V lost 3 bases and J 5 bases, leaving 12 bases between the germline ends. The CDR3 is 14 residues long. The CDR3 DNA reads TGTGCCAGCTCACCTCCGCAAGGGGGAGATACGCAGTATTTT. It encodes CASSPPQGGDTQYF.

This clonotype turned up a few times. The chain is built from TRBV29-1 and TRBJ2-7; D may match TRBD1 or TRBD2 (5 bases each). V was trimmed by 6 bases and J by 3 bases, leaving 15 bases between them. This CDR3 spans 13 amino acids. CDR1 is SQVTM, CDR2 ANQGSEA, per germline. For the CDR3, the DNA is TGCAGCGTCCAAAAGATGGGGGTCTACGAGCAGTACTTC. Translated: CSVQKMGVYEQYF.

This clonotype appeared a few times. The V gene is TRBV5-5, the J gene TRBJ2-5; a weak D match, TRBD2 (6 bases). The V end was cut by 7 bases, the J end by 2 bases, with 15 bases between. CDR1 is SGHKS and CDR2 is YYEKEE in the germline V gene (reference sequence). This CDR3 region has 14 residues. CDR3 DNA: TGTGCCAGCCGGGACTCCCCGAATCAAGAGACCCAGTACTTC. It is translated as CASRDSPNQETQYF. The variable domain in full, with the rest retrieved from reference TRBV5-5 and TRBJ2-5, is DAGVTQSPTHLIKTRGQQVTLRCSPISGHKSVSWYQQVLGQGPQFIFQYYEKEERGRGNFPDRFSARQFPNYSSELNVNALLLGDSALYLCASRDSPNQETQYFGPGTRLLVL.

This clonotype was recorded a few times. This chain joins TRBV6-6 and TRBJ2-5; TRBD2 might be the D (5 bases). The CDR3 is made up of 11 amino acids. Trimming stripped 11 bases from V and 4 bases from J, with 11 bases between. Germline V lookup: CDR1 MNHNY, CDR2 SVGAGI (reference sequence). Here the CDR3 DNA reads TGTGCCGCAGGACTGTTAGAGACCCAGTACTTC. Encoded protein: CAAGLLETQYF.

This clonotype was seen only a few times. The CDR3 sequence: CSARISTYEQYF. CDR3 nucleotide sequence: TGCAGTGCTAGGATTTCAACCTACGAGCAGTACTTC. The chain carries TRBV20-1 and TRBJ2-7; D remains ambiguous. Germline values: CDR1 DFQATT, CDR2 SNEGSKA (reference sequence). Trimming left V 3 bases short and J 2 bases short, with 8 bases between. The CDR3 covers 12 residues.

The chain couples TRBV2 to TRBJ1-4; TRBD1 aligns across 9 bases. Germline V gene data show CDR1 as SNHLY and CDR2 as FYNNEI. With 5 bases clipped from V and 0 bases from J, the junction kept 7 bases outside the gene matches. The CDR3 has 17 amino acids. The CDR3 nucleotides read TGTGCCAGCAGTAACCGGGACAGGGCGGCAACTAATGAAAAACTGTTTTTT. Translating gives CASSNRDRAATNEKLFF.

This clonotype was seen only a few times. The chain employs TRBV6-5 and TRBJ2-6; tentatively, D is TRBD1 or TRBD2 (5 bases each). CDR1 MNHEY and CDR2 SVGAGI come from the germline V gene. V lost 6 bases, J lost 11 bases, and 14 bases lay in between. The CDR3 is 13 residues long. CDR3 loop: CASRKDGTDVLTF. The CDR3 DNA sequence: TGTGCCAGCAGGAAGGACGGGACGGACGTCCTGACTTTC.

The sample holds a few counts of this clonotype. V usage is TRBV7-6 and J usage is TRBJ2-7; D is unresolved. Germline V gene data show CDR1 as SGHVS and CDR2 as FNYEAQ. The CDR3 is 14 amino acids. V was shortened by 5 bases and J by 5 bases, with 16 bases between the two germline ends. The CDR3 protein is CASSPELVSHEQYF. CDR3 DNA: TGTGCCAGCAGCCCCGAACTTGTATCCCACGAGCAGTACTTC.

The chain recombines TRBV19 with TRBJ1-6, with D unresolved. V lost 6 bases and J 5 bases, leaving 14 bases between the germline ends. This CDR3 is built from 15 residues. The germline gives CDR1 LNHDA, CDR2 SQIVND (reference sequence). DNA for the CDR3: TGTGCCAGTAGAACCTACAGTGGGGATAATTCACCCCTCCACTTT. It is translated as CASRTYSGDNSPLHF. Together with reference TRBV19 and TRBJ1-6, the CDR3 gives the full variable domain: DGGITQSPKYLFRKEGQNVTLSCEQNLNHDAMYWYRQDPGQGLRLIYYSQIVNDFQKGDIAEGYSVSREKKESFPLTVTSAQKNPTAFYLCASRTYSGDNSPLHFGNGTRLTVT.

This clonotype has a count of ten or more. The J gene is TRBJ2-2, the V gene TRBV5-1; D is possibly TRBD1 (8 bases). CDR3 length equals 18 residues. Germline V gene data show CDR1 as SGHRS and CDR2 as YFSETQ. The V gene lost 4 bases and the J gene lost 3 bases, with 22 bases spanning the gap. Here the CDR3 DNA reads TGCGCCAGCAGCAGCGGGACAGGCACTCCGAGAGACACCGGGGAGCTGTTTTTT. The encoded protein is CASSSGTGTPRDTGELFF. Full variable domain (remainder filled in from reference TRBV5-1 and TRBJ2-2): KAGVTQTPRYLIKTRGQQVTLSCSPISGHRSVSWYQQTPGQGLQFLFEYFSETQRNKGNFPGRFSGRQFSNSRSEMNVSTLELGDSALYLCASSSGTGTPRDTGELFFGEGSRLTVL.

Ten or more counts support this clonotype. This chain joins TRBV24-1 and TRBJ2-5; D might be TRBD1 (6 bases). Trimming took 6 bases from V and 4 from J, leaving 20 bases between them. Germline V gene lookup returns CDR1 KGHDR and CDR2 SFDVKD. The CDR3 is made up of 16 amino acids. The CDR3 here is CATSTTRRDKRETQYF. CDR3 bases: TGTGCCACCAGTACTACCAGACGGGACAAGCGAGAGACCCAGTACTTC.

The table lists this clonotype with many counts. This sequence joins TRBV6-5 and TRBJ2-1; D not certain. The germline V and J ends were trimmed by 10 bases and 4 bases, with 14 bases remaining between them. The CDR3 loop spans 13 amino acids. Germline CDR1 and CDR2: MNHEY and SVGAGI. The CDR3 loop is CANAGDFYNEQFF. Written as DNA, the CDR3 is TGTGCCAACGCTGGGGATTTTTACAATGAGCAGTTCTTC.

This sequence joins TRBV7-9 and TRBJ2-7; D gene ambiguous. Germline CDR1 reads SEHNR; CDR2 reads FQNEAQ (reference sequence). CDR3 length: 13 amino acids. V shed 5 bases and J shed 6 bases, with 14 bases lying between them. The CDR3 sequence is CASSGAVFGEQYF. The DNA for the CDR3 is TGTGCCAGCAGCGGCGCTGTATTTGGCGAGCAGTACTTC.

The CDR3 sequence: CASSFSHEQFF. For the CDR3, the DNA is TGTGCCAGCAGCTTTTCCCATGAGCAGTTCTTC. The gene calls are TRBV7-9 and TRBJ2-1; D unclear. Germline CDR1 is SEHNR and CDR2 is FQNEAQ (reference sequence). The length of the CDR3 is 11 residues. With 3 bases removed from V and 8 bases from J, the gap between germline ends came to 5 bases.

V gene TRBV4-1 combines with J gene TRBJ1-5, with D unresolved. The V gene lost 1 base and the J gene lost 2 bases, with 0 bases spanning the gap. CDR3 length: 12 amino acids. Germline V gives CDR1 MGHRA, CDR2 YSYEKL. CDR3 DNA: TGCGCCAGCAGCCAAGGCAATCAGCCCCAGCATTTT. Its protein is CASSQGNQPQHF.

The rearrangement links TRBV24-1 to TRBJ2-1; 10 bases align to TRBD2. Germline V lookup: CDR1 KGHDR, CDR2 SFDVKD. This CDR3 region has 15 residues. With 3 bases clipped from V and 2 bases from J, the junction kept 0 bases outside the gene matches. The CDR3, as DNA: TGTGCCACCAGTGATAGCGGGAGGGCCTACAATGAGCAGTTCTTC. This codes for CATSDSGRAYNEQFF.

The genes are TRBV6-2 or TRBV6-3 and TRBJ2-5; 7 bases agree with TRBD2. CDR1 is MNHEY and CDR2 is SVGEGT in the germline V gene. CDR3 length equals 14 residues. Trimming cost V 7 bases and J 3 bases; bases outside gene matches: 8. The CDR3 nucleotides are TGTGCCAGCACCCAACGTGGGACTAAAGAGACCCAGTACTTC. Translating it yields CASTQRGTKETQYF.

The V call is TRBV5-1, the J call TRBJ2-7; no clear D. Germline V gives CDR1 SGHRS, CDR2 YFSETQ. V was trimmed by 7 bases and J by 3 bases, leaving 11 bases between them. The length of the CDR3 is 12 residues. The CDR3 bases are TGCGCCAGCTCCGGAGTAATCTACGAGCAGTACTTC. It encodes CASSGVIYEQYF.

This clonotype was seen a few times. The chain carries TRBV20-1 and TRBJ2-7; 7 positions match TRBD2. The CDR3 runs to 15 residues. V lost 0 bases to trimming and J lost 3 bases; unmatched junction nucleotides: 8. Germline assignment: CDR1 DFQATT and CDR2 SNEGSKA (reference sequence). The CDR3 loop is CSARDPKTSRYEQYF. The CDR3, as DNA: TGCAGTGCTAGAGATCCTAAGACTAGCCGCTACGAGCAGTACTTC.

The chain joins TRBV5-1 to TRBJ1-5; D call uncertain. V was shortened by 0 bases and J by 0 bases, with 7 bases between the two germline ends. The CDR3 extends over 15 amino acids. From germline, CDR1 is SGHRS and CDR2 YFSETQ. The DNA for the CDR3 is TGCGCCAGCAGCTTGGAAGGTTTTAGCAATCAGCCCCAGCATTTT. Residues: CASSLEGFSNQPQHF.

J is TRBJ2-1 and V is TRBV7-9, with 9 positions matching TRBD2. The V segment lost 6 bases and the J segment 1 base; nucleotides outside the gene matches: 7. The germline gives CDR1 SEHNR, CDR2 FQNEAQ (reference sequence). The CDR3 is 16 amino acids. The CDR3 DNA follows: TGTGCCAGCAGGAAAAGTAGCGGGAGTTCCTACAATGAGCAGTTCTTC. Translated: CASRKSSGSSYNEQFF.